This TCR beta chain was found in a study of blood T cell repertoires in COVID-19. Germline V gene sequence: CDR1 SQVTM, CDR2 ANQGSEA. The CDR3 loop spans 15 amino acids. Trimming took off 1 base at V and 4 bases at J, with 17 bases between the two ends. Per the authors' pipeline: Estimated nucleated cell counts came from reference gene primer amplification. Method: immunoSEQ multiplex PCR; TCRdb's copy keeps in-frame clones and lacks some. The DNA gave D and trimming, while V, J and clone size come from that table. The sample has 100,000 to 150,000 clones; more than 70% are singletons. Input material: peripheral blood. This chain connects TRBV29-1 to TRBJ2-7; the D gene is possibly TRBD1 (6 bases). The source of this sequence is a woman of 80 years or more with acute or convalescent COVID-19. CDR3 sequence: CSVEAPGAPGYEQYF. CDR3 coding DNA: TGCAGCGTTGAAGCCCCAGGGGCTCCAGGGTACGAGCAGTACTTC.